A few counts support the clone carrying this TCR beta chain. The data are from a study of beta chain features in type 1 diabetes. What was sequenced were expressed TCRB transcripts, since all of the isolated RNA had been reverse transcribed. Some clones are missing from TCRdb's copy, which holds only in-frame ones; the method was immunoSEQ multiplex PCR. The sample lists around 290,000 clones, approximately 8% occurring once. Input material: central memory CD4+ T cells from blood. The TCR was taken from a young woman in good health.

The CDR3 sequence: CASSSSVGQGETQYF. The CDR3 DNA reads TGTGCCAGCAGCTCCTCGGTGGGGCAGGGGGAGACCCAGTACTTC. The chain recombines TRBV7-2 with TRBJ2-5; possibly TRBD1 for D (6 bases). V lost 4 bases and J 5 bases, leaving 17 bases between the germline ends. This CDR3 contains 15 residues. The germline V gene encodes CDR1 SGHTA and CDR2 FQGNSA.